This T cell receptor beta chain appears in the sequencing data of a study of regulatory T cells in long-lasting Graves disease. The time point is: persistent/refractory GD, antithyroid drugs over 5 years with positive TRAb. The TCR library used RNA extracted from PBMCs. Doctors identified Graves' disease using the American Thyroid Association guidelines. EDTA tubes collected around 10 milliliters of peripheral blood. Germline-derived CDR1 and CDR2 are SGHTA and FQGNSA. The V segment lost 4 bases and the J segment 6 bases; nucleotides outside the gene matches: 3. This CDR3 contains 13 residues. HTBI primers from iRepertoire and Arm-PCR of CDR3 regions yielded the TCR beta libraries. TCRdb re-derived calls from the multiplex PCR reads in MiXCR, one entry per CDR3 protein. This table holds around 500,000 distinct CDR3 sequences, less than 25% found once.

The chain combines TRBV7-2 with TRBJ1-2, with 9 bases fitting TRBD1. Sequences were derived from peripheral blood mononuclear cells (PBMCs), sampled when the disease was refractory, from a patient treated with antithyroid drugs. This TCR came from a female donor with Graves disease. In DNA, the CDR3 is TGTGCCAGCAGCTCTACAGGGGGCAATGGCTACACCTTC. It encodes CASSSTGGNGYTF.